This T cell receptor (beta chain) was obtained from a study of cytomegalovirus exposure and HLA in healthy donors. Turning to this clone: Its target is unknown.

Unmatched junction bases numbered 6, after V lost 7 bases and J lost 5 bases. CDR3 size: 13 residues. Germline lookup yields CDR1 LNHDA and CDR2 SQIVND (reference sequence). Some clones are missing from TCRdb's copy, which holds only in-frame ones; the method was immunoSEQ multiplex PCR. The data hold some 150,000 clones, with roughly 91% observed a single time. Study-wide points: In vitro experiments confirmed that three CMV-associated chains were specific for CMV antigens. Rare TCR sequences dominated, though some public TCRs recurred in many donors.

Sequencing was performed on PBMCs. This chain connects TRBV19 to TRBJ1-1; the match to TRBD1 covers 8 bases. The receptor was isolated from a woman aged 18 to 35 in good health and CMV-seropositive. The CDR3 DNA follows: TGTGCCAGTAAAACGGACAGGGTGACTGAAGCTTTCTTT. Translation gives CASKTDRVTEAFF.